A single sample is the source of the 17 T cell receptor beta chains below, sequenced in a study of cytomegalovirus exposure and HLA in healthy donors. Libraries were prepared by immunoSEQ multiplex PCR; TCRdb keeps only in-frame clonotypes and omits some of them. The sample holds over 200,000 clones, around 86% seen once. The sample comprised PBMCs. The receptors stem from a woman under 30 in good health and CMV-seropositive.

The CDR3 DNA is TGTGCCAGCACCTACAGGGGTGGCGTGGGCTACACCTTC. Its translation is CASTYRGGVGYTF. V usage is TRBV2 and J usage is TRBJ1-2, with 7 bases lining up with TRBD1. CDR1 SNHLY and CDR2 FYNNEI come from the germline V gene. The CDR3 spans 13 residues. V dropped 7 bases and J dropped 8; count of bases not matched to a gene: 10. Filled out from reference TRBV2 and TRBJ1-2, the complete variable domain reads EPEVTQTPSHQVTQMGQEVILRCVPISNHLYFYWYRQILGQKVEFLVSFYNNEISEKSEIFDDQFSVERPDGSNFTLKIRSTKLEDSAMYFCASTYRGGVGYTFGSGTRLTVV.

CDR3 sequence (DNA): TGTGCCAGCAGTCCCGCGGGGGGCGGGGATAGGGATGAGCAGTTCTTC. Protein: CASSPAGGGDRDEQFF. This sequence joins TRBV6-6 and TRBJ2-1; 8 nucleotides line up with TRBD2. This CDR3 region has 16 residues. V shed 5 bases and J 8 bases; nucleotides not matched to a gene: 14. The germline CDR1 and CDR2 sequences are MNHNY and SVGAGI (reference sequence).

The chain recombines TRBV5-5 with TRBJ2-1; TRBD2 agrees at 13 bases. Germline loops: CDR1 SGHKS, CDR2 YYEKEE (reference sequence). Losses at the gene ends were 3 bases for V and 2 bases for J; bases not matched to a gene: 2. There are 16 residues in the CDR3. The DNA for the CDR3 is TGTGCCAGCAGCTCGGGACTAGCGGGGACCTACAATGAGCAGTTCTTC. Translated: CASSSGLAGTYNEQFF.

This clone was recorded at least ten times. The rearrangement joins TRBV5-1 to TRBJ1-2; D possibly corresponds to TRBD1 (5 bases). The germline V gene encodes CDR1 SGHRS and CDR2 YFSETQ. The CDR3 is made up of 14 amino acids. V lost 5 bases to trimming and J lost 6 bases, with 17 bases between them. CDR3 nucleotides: TGCGCCAGCAGTGGGCAAGGTCAGGGTGATGGCTACACCTTC. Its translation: CASSGQGQGDGYTF.

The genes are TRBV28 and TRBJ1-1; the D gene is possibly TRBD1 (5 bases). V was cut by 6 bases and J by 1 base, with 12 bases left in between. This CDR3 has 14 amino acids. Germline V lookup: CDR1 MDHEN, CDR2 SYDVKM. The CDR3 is CASSSWGGNTEAFF. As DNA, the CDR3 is TGTGCCAGCAGCTCTTGGGGGGGGAACACTGAAGCTTTCTTT.

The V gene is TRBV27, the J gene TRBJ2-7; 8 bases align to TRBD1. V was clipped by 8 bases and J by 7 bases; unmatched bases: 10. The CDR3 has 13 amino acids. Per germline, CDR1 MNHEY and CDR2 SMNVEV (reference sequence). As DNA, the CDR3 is TGTGCCAGCGAGGATAGACAGGGGAGGGAGCAGTACTTC. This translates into CASEDRQGREQYF.

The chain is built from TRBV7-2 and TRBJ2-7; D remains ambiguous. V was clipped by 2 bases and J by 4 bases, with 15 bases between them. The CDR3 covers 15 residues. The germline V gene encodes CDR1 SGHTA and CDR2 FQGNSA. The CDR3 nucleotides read TGTGCCAGCAGCTTAAGGCCATTGCGGTCGTACGAGCAGTACTTC. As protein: CASSLRPLRSYEQYF. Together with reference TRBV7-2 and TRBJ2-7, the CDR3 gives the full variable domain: GAGVSQSPSNKVTEKGKDVELRCDPISGHTALYWYRQSLGQGLEFLIYFQGNSAPDKSGLPSDRFSAERTGGSVSTLTIQRTQQEDSAVYLCASSLRPLRSYEQYFGPGTRLTVT.

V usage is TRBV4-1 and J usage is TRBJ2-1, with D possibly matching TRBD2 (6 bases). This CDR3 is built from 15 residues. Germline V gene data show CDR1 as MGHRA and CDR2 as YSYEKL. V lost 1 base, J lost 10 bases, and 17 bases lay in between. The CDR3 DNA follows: TGCGCCAGCAGCCAAGTTGACGATGTGGGGAGGGAGCAGTTCTTC. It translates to CASSQVDDVGREQFF.

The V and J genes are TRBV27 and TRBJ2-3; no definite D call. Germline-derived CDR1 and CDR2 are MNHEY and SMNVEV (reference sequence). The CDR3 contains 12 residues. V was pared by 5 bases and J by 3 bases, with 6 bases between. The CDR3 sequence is CASSQNTDTQYF. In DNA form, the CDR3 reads TGTGCCAGCAGTCAAAATACAGATACGCAGTATTTT.

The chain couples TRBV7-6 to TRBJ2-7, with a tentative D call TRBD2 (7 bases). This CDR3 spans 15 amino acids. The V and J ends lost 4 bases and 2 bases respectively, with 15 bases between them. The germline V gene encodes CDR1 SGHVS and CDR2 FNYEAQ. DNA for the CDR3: TGTGCCAGCAGCTCCGAGGGGGGGGGAGCCTACGAGCAGTACTTC. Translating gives CASSSEGGGAYEQYF.

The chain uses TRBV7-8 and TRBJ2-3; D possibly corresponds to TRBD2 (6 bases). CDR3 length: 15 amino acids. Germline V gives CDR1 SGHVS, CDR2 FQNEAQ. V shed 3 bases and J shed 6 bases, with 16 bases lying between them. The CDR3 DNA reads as TGTGCCAGCAGCTTGATGGGGGGATGGTCCGATACGCAGTATTTT. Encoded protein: CASSLMGGWSDTQYF.

In nucleotides, the CDR3 is TGTGCCAGCAGCGCCGGGAACCGGGACAGGGTTAACTATGGCTACACCTTC. The encoded protein is CASSAGNRDRVNYGYTF. This chain connects TRBV9 to TRBJ1-2; 9 bases match TRBD1. The CDR3 loop spans 17 amino acids. Germline V gives CDR1 SGDLS, CDR2 YYNGEE. Trimming cost V 3 bases and J 1 base; bases outside gene matches: 10.

The CDR3 sequence: CASSLTGQLAFF. The CDR3 DNA follows: TGTGCCAGCAGTTTGACGGGACAACTAGCTTTCTTT. V usage is TRBV27 and J usage is TRBJ1-1; tentative D call: TRBD1 (6 bases). This CDR3 comprises 12 residues. Trimming cost V 3 bases and J 10 bases, with 12 bases left between them. CDR1 is MNHEY, CDR2 SMNVEV, per germline (reference sequence).

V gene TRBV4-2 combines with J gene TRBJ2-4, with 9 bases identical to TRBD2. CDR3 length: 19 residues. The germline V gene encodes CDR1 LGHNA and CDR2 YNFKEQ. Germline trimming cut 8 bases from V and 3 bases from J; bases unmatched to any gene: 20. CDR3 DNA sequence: TGTGCCAGCCAAGCGGCTAGCGGGACCAAGGGGGTAGGCAAAAACATTCAGTACTTC. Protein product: CASQAASGTKGVGKNIQYF.

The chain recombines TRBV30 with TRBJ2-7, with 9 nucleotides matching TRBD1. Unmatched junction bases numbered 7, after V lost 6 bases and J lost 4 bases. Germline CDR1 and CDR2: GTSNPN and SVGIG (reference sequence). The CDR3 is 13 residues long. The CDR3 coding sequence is TGTGCCTGTTCCGGGACAGGGTCGTACGAGCAGTACTTC. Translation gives CACSGTGSYEQYF.

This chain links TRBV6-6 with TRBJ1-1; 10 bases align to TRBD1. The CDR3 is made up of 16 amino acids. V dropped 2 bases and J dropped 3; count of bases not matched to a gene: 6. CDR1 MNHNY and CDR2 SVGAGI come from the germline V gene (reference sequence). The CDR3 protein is CASSYPKGTGDTEAFF. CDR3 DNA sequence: TGTGCCAGCAGTTACCCTAAAGGGACAGGGGACACTGAAGCTTTCTTT.

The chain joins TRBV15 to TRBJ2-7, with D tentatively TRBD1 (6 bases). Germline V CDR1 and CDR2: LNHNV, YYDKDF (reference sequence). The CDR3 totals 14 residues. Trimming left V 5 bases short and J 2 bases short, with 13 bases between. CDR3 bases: TGTGCCACCAGCTCTGACAGGATGACCTACGAGCAGTACTTC. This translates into CATSSDRMTYEQYF.